The clone carrying this TCR beta chain was recorded at least ten times. Antigen specificity is unknown. The V end was cut by 4 bases, the J end by 1 base, with 11 bases between. This CDR3 has 15 residues. These data are taken from a study of T cell repertoires in cytomegalovirus infection. Study details: From public TCR beta signatures came an indication of both CMV infection and matching HLA type. Study results and caveats: Cumulative frequency of public TCR beta families picked out carriers of CMV plus the relevant HLA.

One entry per CDR3 protein results from TCRdb running MiXCR on the reads. The sample yields hundreds of thousands of distinct CDR3 sequences, roughly 9.3% seen once. The rearrangement links TRBV12-3 or TRBV12-4 to TRBJ2-4; D possibly corresponds to TRBD1 (5 bases). Sample: PBMCs. The receptor's source is a human donor in good health (CMV status not recorded). Some clones in this sample may be carry-over from other donors' samples. CDR3 residues: CASSSRVLAKNIQYF. For the CDR3, the DNA is TGTGCCAGCAGTTCCAGGGTCTTGGCCAAAAACATTCAGTACTTC.